These 22 T cell receptor beta chains were all obtained from the same sample, sequenced in a study of OX40 agonist ivuxolimab in advanced cancers. The library was generated by the immunoSEQ multiplex PCR assay. In TCRdb, the immuneACCESS table is reduced to in-frame sequences with V and J assigned. These tables do not hold every clone; where another copy was compared, an unresolved V gene accounts for under half, and the others remain unexplained. The sample yields about 86,000 clones; around nine tenths were counted once. Clones ranked in the top ten supply 1.4% to 1.5% of the sample. The sample in question was CD4+ or CD8+ T cells sorted from blood, obtained in a trial of the OX40 agonist ivuxolimab. Source of these receptors: an adult with an advanced solid tumor such as melanoma, head and neck, liver or kidney cancer.

This rearrangement joins TRBV10-3 to TRBJ1-4; possible D gene TRBD1, 5 bases. The CDR3 length is 14 residues. Germline loops: CDR1 ENHRY, CDR2 SYGVKD. Trimming took 2 bases from V and 7 from J, leaving 11 bases between them. In DNA form, the CDR3 reads TGTGCCATCAGTGAGGCGTCTGGGGGTGAAAAACTGTTTTTT. This codes for CAISEASGGEKLFF.

The J gene is TRBJ1-2, the V gene TRBV4-1, with 7 nucleotides matching TRBD1. The CDR3 has 14 residues. From germline, CDR1 is MGHRA and CDR2 YSYEKL. The V and J ends lost 0 bases and 6 bases, in that order; junction bases with no gene match: 4. The chain's CDR3 is CASSQDEQGDGYTF. The CDR3 region has the DNA TGCGCCAGCAGCCAAGACGAGCAGGGGGATGGCTACACCTTC.

This clone was recorded a few times. V and J are TRBV15 and TRBJ2-5; 9 nucleotides line up with TRBD2. V was pared by 5 bases and J by 5 bases, with 24 bases of the junction left unmatched. The CDR3 runs 20 residues. CDR1 is LNHNV and CDR2 is YYDKDF in the germline V gene (reference sequence). In DNA form, the CDR3 reads TGTGCCACCAGCCCCTCCGTAGGCGGGGGGGCCGCGCGGGCACGGGAGACCCAGTACTTC. This translates into CATSPSVGGGAARARETQYF.

The J gene is TRBJ2-1, the V gene TRBV5-1, with D possibly matching TRBD1 (6 bases). Germline CDR1 reads SGHRS; CDR2 reads YFSETQ. The CDR3 is made up of 17 amino acids. V lost 1 base and J lost 6, with 20 bases in between. The CDR3 DNA follows: TGCGCCAGCAGCTTGAGGCAGGGGAGAACTTATGGCAATGAGCAGTTCTTC. Protein: CASSLRQGRTYGNEQFF.

This clone showed up just once. The rearrangement joins TRBV6-6 to TRBJ2-3; D is tentatively TRBD1 or TRBD2 (5 bases each). The CDR3 is made up of 14 amino acids. The germline V gene has CDR1 MNHNY and CDR2 SVGAGI (reference sequence). The ends were cut back, 7 bases at V and 4 bases at J, with 15 bases in the middle. For the CDR3, the DNA is TGTGCCAGCAAAGGGGCGGAGGTTGCAGATACGCAGTATTTT. Protein product: CASKGAEVADTQYF.

V usage is TRBV6-1 and J usage is TRBJ2-5; perhaps TRBD1 as D (6 bases). CDR3 length equals 13 residues. CDR1 MNHNS and CDR2 SASEGT come from the germline V gene. Trimming removed 7 bases at V and 2 bases at J, with 11 bases between. The CDR3 nucleotides are TGTGCCAGCAAGAAACAGGGACAAGAGACCCAGTACTTC. Residues: CASKKQGQETQYF.

The V and J genes are TRBV14 and TRBJ2-4, with 13 bases matching TRBD2. This CDR3 comprises 17 residues. Germline V gene sequence: CDR1 SGHDN, CDR2 FVKESK. V shed 0 bases, J shed 5 bases, and the junction held 4 bases outside the gene matches. The chain's CDR3 is CASSQEGLAGRENIQYF. The CDR3 DNA follows: TGTGCCAGCAGCCAAGAGGGACTAGCGGGAAGGGAAAACATTCAGTACTTC.

V is TRBV2 and J is TRBJ1-5; TRBD1 aligns across 9 bases. V was pared by 4 bases and J by 7 bases, with 8 bases of the junction left unmatched. Germline assignment: CDR1 SNHLY and CDR2 FYNNEI. The CDR3 extends over 15 amino acids. CDR3 amino acids: CASSGGTGSEQPQHF. CDR3 sequence (DNA): TGTGCCAGCAGTGGCGGGACAGGGTCTGAACAGCCCCAGCATTTT. The whole variable domain, filled in from reference TRBV2 and TRBJ1-5, reads EPEVTQTPSHQVTQMGQEVILRCVPISNHLYFYWYRQILGQKVEFLVSFYNNEISEKSEIFDDQFSVERPDGSNFTLKIRSTKLEDSAMYFCASSGGTGSEQPQHFGDGTRLSIL.

The sample holds a few counts of this clone. The sample has other DNA sequences that encode this CDR3 too. The rearrangement joins TRBV15 to TRBJ2-3; D remains ambiguous. With 3 bases removed from V and 2 bases from J, the gap between germline ends came to 3 bases. Germline V gene data show CDR1 as LNHNV and CDR2 as YYDKDF (reference sequence). This CDR3 spans 12 amino acids. Here the CDR3 reads CATSRDTDTQYF. CDR3 nucleotide sequence: TGTGCCACCAGCAGGGACACAGATACGCAGTATTTT. Full variable domain (remainder filled in from reference TRBV15 and TRBJ2-3): DAMVIQNPRYQVTQFGKPVTLSCSQTLNHNVMYWYQQKSSQAPKLLFHYYDKDFNNEADTPDNFQSRRPNTSFCFLDIRSPGLGDTAMYLCATSRDTDTQYFGPGTRLTVL.

This chain connects TRBV11-3 to TRBJ2-1; 7 positions agree with TRBD1. The CDR3 extends over 16 amino acids. CDR1 SGHNT and CDR2 YENEEA come from the germline V gene. Trimming removed 5 bases from V and 1 base from J; junction bases left unmatched: 8. The CDR3 here is CASSAKTGESYNEQFF. The CDR3 coding sequence is TGTGCCAGCAGCGCGAAAACAGGGGAGTCCTACAATGAGCAGTTCTTC. Variable domain in full (rest from reference TRBV11-3 and TRBJ2-1): EAGVVQSPRYKIIEKKQPVAFWCNPISGHNTLYWYLQNLGQGPELLIRYENEEAVDDSQLPKDRFSAERLKGVDSTLKIQPAELGDSAVYLCASSAKTGESYNEQFFGPGTRLTVL.

The V and J genes are TRBV4-3 and TRBJ2-2; a weak D match, TRBD2 (5 bases). The CDR3 is 14 amino acids. Trimming left V 0 bases short and J 7 bases short, with 9 bases between. The germline V gene encodes CDR1 LGHNA and CDR2 YSLEER. The CDR3: CASSQDRGIGELFF. The CDR3 coding sequence is TGCGCCAGCAGCCAAGATCGGGGAATCGGGGAGCTGTTTTTT.

This sequence joins TRBV9 and TRBJ1-4; TRBD1 might be the D (5 bases). This CDR3 has 15 amino acids. V gave up 4 bases and J gave up 7 bases, with 17 bases separating them. The germline V gene encodes CDR1 SGDLS and CDR2 YYNGEE. The CDR3 sequence: CASSLPRGGTEKLFF. For the CDR3, the DNA is TGTGCCAGCAGCCTACCGCGGGGGGGGACTGAAAAACTGTTTTTT.

The J gene is TRBJ2-5, the V gene TRBV29-1; D gene unclear. V was trimmed by 7 bases and J by 4 bases, leaving 10 bases between them. This CDR3 has 11 amino acids. Germline-derived CDR1 and CDR2 are SQVTM and ANQGSEA. In nucleotides, the CDR3 is TGCAGCGCTGGATTGGGAGAGACCCAGTACTTC. As protein: CSAGLGETQYF.

The CDR3 reads CASSLHQQEGDGYTF. CDR3 DNA sequence: TGCGCCAGCAGCTTACACCAACAGGAAGGGGATGGCTACACCTTC. This chain connects TRBV5-1 to TRBJ1-2; D is possibly TRBD1 (5 bases). The germline V gene has CDR1 SGHRS and CDR2 YFSETQ. Trimming stripped 2 bases from V and 6 bases from J, with 17 bases between. This CDR3 spans 15 amino acids.

The CDR3 sequence is CASSLRPSGSLNEQFF. DNA for the CDR3: TGTGCCAGCAGCTTACGACCCAGCGGGAGCCTCAATGAGCAGTTCTTC. This chain joins TRBV7-3 and TRBJ2-1; TRBD2 agrees at 8 bases. This CDR3 region has 16 residues. The ends lost 2 bases at V and 6 bases at J; junction bases unmatched: 9. In germline, CDR1 is SGHTA, CDR2 FQGTGA.

The rearrangement uses TRBV28 and TRBJ2-7; D is ambiguous. CDR1 is MDHEN and CDR2 is SYDVKM in the germline V gene. This CDR3 is 13 amino acids long. V dropped 3 bases and J dropped 0 bases, with 6 bases sitting between them. CDR3 nucleotide sequence: TGTGCCAGCAGTTTCCCCCCCTCCTACGAGCAGTACTTC. Protein product: CASSFPPSYEQYF.

A note on this clone: An end of the junction differs from the germline gene, which may be a read error. The rearrangement joins TRBV7-6 to TRBJ2-3; 7 bases are a match to TRBD2. The CDR3 has 14 residues. From germline, CDR1 is SGHVS and CDR2 FNYEAQ. The CDR3 region is CASSLAAYTDTQYF. The CDR3 DNA reads as TGTGCCAGCAGCCTAGCGGCCTACACAGATACGCAGTATTTT.

The V gene is TRBV27, the J gene TRBJ2-1; 11 nucleotides agree with TRBD2. Germline loops: CDR1 MNHEY, CDR2 SMNVEV (reference sequence). The CDR3 runs 16 residues. V lost 6 bases to trimming and J lost 1 base; unmatched junction nucleotides: 5. The CDR3 protein is CASSGLAGQSYNEQFF. The CDR3 DNA follows: TGTGCCAGCAGCGGACTAGCGGGCCAATCCTACAATGAGCAGTTCTTC.

The V and J genes are TRBV5-1 and TRBJ2-5; D assignment may be TRBD1 or TRBD2 (6 bases each). The germline gives CDR1 SGHRS, CDR2 YFSETQ. This CDR3 has 15 amino acids. Trimming cost V 4 bases and J 5 bases, with 18 bases left between them. Here the CDR3 DNA reads TGCGCCAGCAGCCAGGACAGCCCTGGAGGGGAGACCCAGTACTTC. It translates to CASSQDSPGGETQYF.

The V call is TRBV5-1, the J call TRBJ2-1; unclear D gene. The CDR3 has 11 amino acids. Germline CDR1 and CDR2: SGHRS and YFSETQ. V was shortened by 5 bases and J by 5 bases, with 5 bases between the two germline ends. The CDR3 here is CASRSNNEQFF. In nucleotides, the CDR3 is TGCGCCAGCAGGTCTAACAATGAGCAGTTCTTC.

This rearrangement joins TRBV19 to TRBJ2-1; 8 bases match TRBD1. There are 16 residues in the CDR3. Germline V gene lookup returns CDR1 LNHDA and CDR2 SQIVND (reference sequence). The V and J ends lost 2 bases and 6 bases, in that order; junction bases with no gene match: 9. The CDR3 is CASSITGQESSNEQFF. CDR3 DNA sequence: TGTGCCAGTAGTATAACGGGACAGGAAAGTAGCAATGAGCAGTTCTTC.

This sequence joins TRBV19 and TRBJ2-1; 11 positions match TRBD2. Germline lookup yields CDR1 LNHDA and CDR2 SQIVND (reference sequence). This CDR3 contains 16 residues. The V and J ends lost 3 bases and 2 bases, in that order; junction bases with no gene match: 3. In DNA, the CDR3 is TGTGCCAGTAGTATTACTAGCGGGGGTACCTACAATGAGCAGTTCTTC. Its protein product is CASSITSGGTYNEQFF.